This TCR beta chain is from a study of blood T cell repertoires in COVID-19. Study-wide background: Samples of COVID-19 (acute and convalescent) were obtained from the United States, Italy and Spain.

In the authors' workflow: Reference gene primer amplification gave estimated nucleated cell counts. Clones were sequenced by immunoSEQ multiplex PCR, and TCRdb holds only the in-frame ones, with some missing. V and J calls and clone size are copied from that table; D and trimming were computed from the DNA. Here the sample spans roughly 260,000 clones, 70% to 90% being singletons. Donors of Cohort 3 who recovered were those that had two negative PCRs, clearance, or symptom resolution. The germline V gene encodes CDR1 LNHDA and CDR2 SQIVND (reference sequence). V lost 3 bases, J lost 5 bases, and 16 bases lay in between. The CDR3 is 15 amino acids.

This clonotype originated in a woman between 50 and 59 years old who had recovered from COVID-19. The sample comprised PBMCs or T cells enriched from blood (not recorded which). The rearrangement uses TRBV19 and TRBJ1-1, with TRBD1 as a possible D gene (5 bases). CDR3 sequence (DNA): TGTGCCAGTAGTATCCCTTCGGGGGGTTGGACTGAAGCTTTCTTT. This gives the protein CASSIPSGGWTEAFF.